This entry is about one TCR beta chain. CDR1 is KGHDR and CDR2 is SFDVKD in the germline V gene. Trimming shortened V by 3 bases and J by 0 bases, and 17 bases separated the two germline ends. The CDR3 covers 18 residues. From the PCR reads, TCRdb re-called clones with MiXCR. The repertoire consists of about 25,000 clones, with over 20% occurring once and the leading ten covering about 7.9%. The data originate from a study of metastatic and nonmetastatic thyroid tumors. Each patient came to thyroid surgery without any prior treatment (of any kind). This chain links TRBV24-1 with TRBJ1-5; tentatively, D is TRBD1 (6 bases). The sequence was collected from a female donor with papillary thyroid cancer or a benign thyroid nodule (not recorded which). Some clones in this sample may be carry-over from other donors' samples. The sequenced sample consisted of blood. The CDR3 coding sequence is TGTGCCACCAGTGATGTCCGGGACACCTCTTATAGCAATCAGCCCCAGCATTTT. Protein: CATSDVRDTSYSNQPQHF.